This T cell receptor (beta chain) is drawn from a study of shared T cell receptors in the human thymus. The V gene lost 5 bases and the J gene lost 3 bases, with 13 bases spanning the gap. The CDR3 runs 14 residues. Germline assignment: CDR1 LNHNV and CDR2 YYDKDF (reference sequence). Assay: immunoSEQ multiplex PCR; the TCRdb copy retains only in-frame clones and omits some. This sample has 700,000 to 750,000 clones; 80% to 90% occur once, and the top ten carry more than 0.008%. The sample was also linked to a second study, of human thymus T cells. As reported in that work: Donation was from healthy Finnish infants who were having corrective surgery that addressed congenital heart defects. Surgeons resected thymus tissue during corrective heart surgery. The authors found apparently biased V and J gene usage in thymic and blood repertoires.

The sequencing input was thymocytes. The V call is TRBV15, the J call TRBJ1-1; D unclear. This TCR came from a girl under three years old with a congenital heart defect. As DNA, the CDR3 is TGTGCCACCAGCTCGCGCCTAGGTCACACTGAAGCTTTCTTT. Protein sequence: CATSSRLGHTEAFF.